Sequencing of this T cell receptor beta chain was carried out in a study of T-cell reconstitution after alpha-beta-depleted transplantation in children. Whole-study results and caveats: T-cell counts and diversity at one year post-transplant came mainly from newly produced T cells. The study traced high day-60 TCRbeta diversity in some patients to surviving recipient T cells and thymic progenitors. There were reportedly several hundred expanded graft clones from which alpha-beta T cells came about two months after transplant.

Unique molecular identifiers featured in how the TCRbeta library was prepared. TCRdb recomputed calls from the PCR reads with MiXCR, one row per CDR3 protein. Among about 120,000 distinct CDR3 sequences listed, under 25% were seen once. The sample holds a few counts of this clonotype. The antigen remains unidentified. The input for sequencing was PBMCs, mostly from graft donor cells, taken 180 days after TCRalphabeta/CD19-depleted stem cell transplant. This sequence was found in a male patient between 2 and 10 years old who had a stem cell transplant for chronic granulomatous disease, so the T cells may come from the graft donor.

CDR3 coding DNA: TGCGCCAGCAGCTTGCACGAAGGTATCTACAATGAGCAGTTCTTC. This gives the protein CASSLHEGIYNEQFF. This rearrangement joins TRBV5-1 to TRBJ2-1; unclear D gene. The CDR3 loop spans 15 amino acids. The V end lost 1 base, the J end lost 3 bases, and 11 bases lay between the germline ends. Looked up from germline, CDR1 is SGHRS and CDR2 is YFSETQ.